This T cell receptor (beta chain) was identified during a study of beta chain features in type 1 diabetes. Study outcomes and limitations: People with Type 1 diabetes carried modestly yet significantly shorter TCRB CDR3s in all four CD4+ subsets. Among type 1 diabetes patients, VDJ junctions had fewer insertions and more deletions.

Details on this clone: Its antigen is currently unknown.

The isolated RNA, all of it, was reverse transcribed, so expressed TCRB transcripts were what got sequenced. Measured with immunoSEQ multiplex PCR; TCRdb has only the in-frame clones, and not every one. The sample includes about 250,000 clones, 13% to 15% seen only once; the top ten take around 0.025%. Germline assignment: CDR1 SGHTA and CDR2 FQGNSA. The CDR3 has 15 residues. Trimming removed 5 bases from V and 5 bases from J; junction bases left unmatched: 7. The chain couples TRBV7-2 to TRBJ2-3, with TRBD2 identical over 10 bases. The source of this sequence is a woman aged 40 to 49 in good health. Source material: naive CD4+ T cells from blood. CDR3 sequence reads: CASSPAGGLKDTQYF. The CDR3 DNA is TGTGCCAGCAGCCCAGCGGGGGGGCTTAAAGATACGCAGTATTTT.